Sequencing of this TCR beta chain was carried out in a study of CD8+ T cells in alopecia areata. Study details: Patients took tofacitinib for 6 to 18 months, followed by 6 drug-free months. Affected scalp percentage gauged treated patients' severity. The study, taken as a whole, reports: Expanded CD8+ clones among the top 100, and scalp clonality, were significantly decreased by tofacitinib.

RNA, once extracted, was reverse transcribed into cDNA for use as the sequencing template. Clones were read by immunoSEQ multiplex PCR, and TCRdb kept only the in-frame ones, dropping some. This repertoire shows roughly 200,000 clones, approximately 55% found once; its top ten account for under 14%. As for this clone: Its specificity is not known.

Treatment in this sample: oral pan-JAK inhibitor, 5-10 mg twice daily. PBMC-derived CD4+ and CD8+ T cells were sorted. Per germline, CDR1 SNHLY and CDR2 FYNNEI. This CDR3 spans 15 amino acids. V was pared by 1 base and J by 0 bases, with 8 bases between. The chain couples TRBV2 to TRBJ2-3; D is uncertain. The receptor was derived from a human donor with alopecia areata. Sample: CD8+ T cells sorted from blood, taken at week 24, from a patient treated with tofacitinib. The CDR3 loop is CASSEGAASTDTQYF. The CDR3 coding sequence is TGTGCCAGCAGTGAAGGTGCAGCTAGCACAGATACGCAGTATTTT.